This T cell receptor (beta chain) was sequenced for a study of T cell repertoires in cytomegalovirus infection. Study-wide background: Indicated by public TCR beta signatures were CMV infection and matching HLA type. Study outcomes and limitations: HLA-C-restricted TCR beta clonotypes specific for CMV led the ex vivo response.

The CDR3 is made up of 14 amino acids. V dropped 2 bases and J dropped 5 bases, with 10 bases sitting between them. Germline V CDR1 and CDR2: MNHNY, SVGAGI (reference sequence). MiXCR, applied by TCRdb to the reads, yields one record per CDR3 protein. The sample lists some 220,000 distinct CDR3 sequences, roughly an eighth occurring once. There are many counts of this clonotype. Its cognate antigen is unknown. The chain couples TRBV6-6 to TRBJ1-5, with no clear D. The origin of this receptor is a human donor in good health (CMV status not recorded). Some clones in this sample may be carry-over from other donors' samples. Sequences were obtained from PBMCs. CDR3 protein: CASSYAGTDQPQHF. Written as DNA, the CDR3 is TGTGCCAGCAGTTACGCCGGTACAGATCAGCCCCAGCATTTT.